One sample yielded the 4 T cell receptor beta chains listed below, sequenced in a study of CD8+ T cells in alopecia areata. Specified treatment: oral pan-JAK inhibitor, 5-10 mg twice daily. Sequencing templates came from extracted RNA that was reverse transcribed into cDNA. Some clones are missing from TCRdb's copy, which holds only in-frame ones; the method was immunoSEQ multiplex PCR. The data show around 190,000 clones, with 64% seen just once and roughly 4.2% held by the top ten. Here the sequenced sample was CD4+ T cells sorted from blood, taken at week 4, from a patient treated with tofacitinib. The receptors originated from a human donor with alopecia areata.

The chain recombines TRBV4-1 with TRBJ2-1, with D unresolved. Germline lookup yields CDR1 MGHRA and CDR2 YSYEKL. The CDR3 consists of 13 residues. V dropped 0 bases and J dropped 10 bases, with 10 bases sitting between them. The CDR3 protein is CASSQEGSREQFF. CDR3 bases: TGCGCCAGCAGCCAAGAGGGGTCGAGGGAGCAGTTCTTC.

This chain's CDR3 is CAWSVKGGYGYTF. DNA of the CDR3: TGTGCCTGGAGTGTAAAGGGGGGGTATGGCTACACCTTC. This chain joins TRBV30 and TRBJ1-2, with a tentative D call TRBD1 (6 bases). Trimming left V 0 bases short and J 5 bases short, with 10 bases between. This CDR3 spans 13 amino acids. Germline lookup yields CDR1 GTSNPN and CDR2 SVGIG (reference sequence).

V gene TRBV5-1 combines with J gene TRBJ2-5; no clear D. CDR1 is SGHRS, CDR2 YFSETQ, per germline. CDR3 length: 15 residues. The germline V and J ends were trimmed by 0 bases and 2 bases, with 11 bases remaining between them. The CDR3 reads CASSLAAGPQETQYF. CDR3 in DNA: TGCGCCAGCAGCTTGGCAGCCGGGCCACAAGAGACCCAGTACTTC.

This clone was detected only a few times. The V and J genes are TRBV5-1 and TRBJ2-3; tentatively, D is TRBD1 (6 bases). V shed 2 bases and J shed 2 bases, with 12 bases lying between them. Germline lookup yields CDR1 SGHRS and CDR2 YFSETQ. The CDR3 covers 15 residues. Here the CDR3 reads CASSFSGDITDTQYF. The CDR3 nucleotides are TGCGCCAGCAGCTTCTCAGGGGATATCACAGATACGCAGTATTTT. The full variable domain, completed using reference TRBV5-1 and TRBJ2-3, is KAGVTQTPRYLIKTRGQQVTLSCSPISGHRSVSWYQQTPGQGLQFLFEYFSETQRNKGNFPGRFSGRQFSNSRSEMNVSTLELGDSALYLCASSFSGDITDTQYFGPGTRLTVL.